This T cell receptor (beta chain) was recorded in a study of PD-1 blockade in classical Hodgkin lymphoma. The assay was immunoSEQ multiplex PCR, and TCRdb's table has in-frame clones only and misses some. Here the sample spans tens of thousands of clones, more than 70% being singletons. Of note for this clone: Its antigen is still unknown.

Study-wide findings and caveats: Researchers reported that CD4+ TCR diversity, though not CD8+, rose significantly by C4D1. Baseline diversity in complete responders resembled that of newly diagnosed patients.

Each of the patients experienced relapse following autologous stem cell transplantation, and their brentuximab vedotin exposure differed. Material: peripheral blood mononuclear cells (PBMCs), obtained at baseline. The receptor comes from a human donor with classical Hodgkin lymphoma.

The DNA of the CDR3 is TGTGCCAGCAGTTTCTCAACCCGTGAAAAACTGTTTTTT. It is translated as CASSFSTREKLFF. V is TRBV27 and J is TRBJ1-4; D ambiguous. The CDR3 totals 13 residues. V lost 3 bases, J lost 7 bases, and 9 bases lay in between. Germline loops: CDR1 MNHEY, CDR2 SMNVEV (reference sequence).